This passage covers 10 T cell receptor beta chains from one sample sequenced in a study of blood T cell repertoires in COVID-19. Some clones are missing from TCRdb's copy, which holds only in-frame ones; the method was immunoSEQ multiplex PCR. The table lists about 140,000 clones, around 82% of them singletons. Material for sequencing was peripheral blood. The receptors were gathered from a woman aged 60-75 years with acute or convalescent COVID-19.

The chain joins TRBV28 to TRBJ1-2; D remains unclear. The V gene's germline CDR1 is MDHEN and CDR2 SYDVKM. The V gene lost 6 bases and the J gene lost 2 bases, with 13 bases spanning the gap. This CDR3 has 14 amino acids. This chain's CDR3 is CASRTHIQNYGYTF. CDR3 sequence (DNA): TGTGCCAGCAGGACACACATTCAAAACTATGGCTACACCTTC.

V and J are TRBV7-9 and TRBJ1-5; the D gene is possibly TRBD1 (6 bases). Germline values: CDR1 SEHNR, CDR2 FQNEAQ (reference sequence). The CDR3 covers 15 residues. The germline V and J ends were trimmed by 4 bases and 6 bases, with 16 bases remaining between them. Here the CDR3 DNA reads TGTGCCAGCAGCTCCACCAATACAGGGACTCAGCCCCAGCATTTT. Its translation is CASSSTNTGTQPQHF.

V usage is TRBV4-3 and J usage is TRBJ2-1; D uncertain. Germline V gives CDR1 LGHNA, CDR2 YSLEER. V was clipped by 0 bases and J by 4 bases, with 16 bases between them. The CDR3 contains 17 residues. This CDR3 reads CASSQEPLDSRYNEQFF. The CDR3 DNA sequence: TGCGCCAGCAGCCAAGAACCGCTCGACTCACGGTACAATGAGCAGTTCTTC.

The chain is built from TRBV7-8 and TRBJ2-3, with 8 bases fitting TRBD2. J gave up 1 base and V 6 bases, and 3 bases lay outside the gene matches. Germline CDR1 is SGHVS and CDR2 is FQNEAQ. The CDR3 loop spans 14 amino acids. The DNA for the CDR3 is TGTGCCAGCAGAATGACTAGCGGCACAGATACGCAGTATTTT. This gives the protein CASRMTSGTDTQYF.

The gene calls are TRBV5-6 and TRBJ2-1, with 7 bases identical to TRBD2. V was clipped by 4 bases and J by 9 bases; unmatched bases: 16. This CDR3 has 16 residues. Germline values: CDR1 SGHDT, CDR2 YYEEEE. CDR3: CASSPPGGRVGVEQFF. The CDR3 bases are TGTGCCAGCAGCCCCCCGGGCGGGAGAGTCGGGGTTGAGCAGTTCTTC.

The chain recombines TRBV7-9 with TRBJ2-1; the match to TRBD1 covers 8 bases. This CDR3 has 15 residues. Germline V gives CDR1 SEHNR, CDR2 FQNEAQ (reference sequence). V was clipped by 1 base and J by 7 bases; unmatched bases: 6. The CDR3 reads CASSLGQGARNEQFF. In DNA, the CDR3 is TGTGCCAGCAGCTTAGGGCAGGGGGCGAGGAATGAGCAGTTCTTC.

This clone was seen just once. The chain carries TRBV28 and TRBJ2-3; no reliable D call. V lost 6 bases to trimming and J lost 1 base, with 14 bases between them. The V gene's germline CDR1 is MDHEN and CDR2 SYDVKM. CDR3 length: 15 amino acids. In DNA form, the CDR3 reads TGTGCCAGCAGGTATACCTTCGGTGGCACAGATACGCAGTATTTT. Translating gives CASRYTFGGTDTQYF.

This clone was detected only once. The rearrangement links TRBV7-9 to TRBJ1-1; D not resolved. Germline V lookup: CDR1 SEHNR, CDR2 FQNEAQ (reference sequence). This CDR3 is 14 amino acids long. The ends were cut back, 6 bases at V and 1 base at J, with 12 bases in the middle. The CDR3, as DNA: TGTGCCAGCAGATCTAGGGAGAGGAACACTGAAGCTTTCTTT. This gives the protein CASRSRERNTEAFF.

The chain carries TRBV19 and TRBJ1-2, with D possibly being TRBD1 (6 bases). Per the germline V gene, CDR1 is LNHDA and CDR2 is SQIVND (reference sequence). Trimming removed 0 bases from V and 5 bases from J, with 10 bases in between. This CDR3 is 14 amino acids long. The CDR3 sequence is CASSIEQGLYGYTF. The DNA for the CDR3 is TGTGCCAGTAGTATAGAACAGGGTTTGTATGGCTACACCTTC.

The CDR3 is CASSVRLLNTGELFF. For the CDR3, the DNA is TGTGCCAGCAGCGTACGGCTACTAAACACCGGGGAGCTGTTTTTT. The chain couples TRBV9 to TRBJ2-2; D remains ambiguous. Trimming stripped 1 base from V and 2 bases from J, with 9 bases between. CDR1 SGDLS and CDR2 YYNGEE come from the germline V gene. CDR3 length: 15 residues. Full variable domain (outside the CDR3, taken from reference TRBV9 and TRBJ2-2): DSGVTQTPKHLITATGQRVTLRCSPRSGDLSVYWYQQSLDQGLQFLIQYYNGEERAKGNILERFSAQQFPDLHSELNLSSLELGDSALYFCASSVRLLNTGELFFGEGSRLTVL.